This TCR beta chain was sequenced during a study of response to subunit inactivated influenza vaccine. Findings and caveats of the study: It was the authors' suggestion that each seasonal influenza vaccination recruits few new T cells.

TCRdb independently ran MiXCR on the RT-PCR reads; one entry per CDR3 protein. The top ten hold approximately 10% of the sample, which has about 650,000 distinct CDR3 sequences, around 16% seen once. This clonotype was counted between two and nine times. No antigen is known for it. Per the germline V gene, CDR1 is ENHRY and CDR2 is SYGVKD. V was cut by 6 bases and J by 5 bases, with 14 bases left in between. The CDR3 spans 14 residues. This material consisted of PBMCs from blood, taken 11 to 12 days after vaccination. The TCR was taken from a man between 45 and 60 years old who received an inactivated influenza vaccine. This chain uses TRBV10-3 with TRBJ2-1; TRBD2 is a possible D gene (6 bases). The CDR3 sequence is CAIRNGGVNNEQFF. CDR3 DNA sequence: TGTGCCATCAGAAATGGCGGGGTCAACAATGAGCAGTTCTTC.